The rows below give T cell receptor beta chains drawn from one sample of a study of regulatory T cells in long-lasting Graves disease. TCRdb re-derived calls from the multiplex PCR reads in MiXCR, one entry per CDR3 protein. The sample holds 350,000 to 550,000 distinct CDR3 sequences, around 15% seen once. These data also formed part of another study, on T cells in Graves' hyperthyroidism and ophthalmopathy.

The input for sequencing was peripheral blood mononuclear cells (PBMCs), taken at new diagnosis, from a patient treated with antithyroid drugs. The receptors derive from a young woman with Graves disease. CDR3s include the opening cysteine and the closing phenylalanine or tryptophan. The order of the fields is J gene, V gene, clone size, D gene, CDR3 DNA, CDR3 protein. A D gene is named only where the DNA matches it firmly. Some rows mark clone size as missing; the rest say once, few, many or name a class of expanded clone.

>TRBJ2-2|TRBV27|few|.
TGTGCCAGCCCTTGGAGGGCCGGGGAGCTGTTTTTT
CASPWRAGELFF
>TRBJ1-2|TRBV20-1|few|TRBD1
TGCAGTGCTAAAGGGACAGGGTATGGCTACACCTTC
CSAKGTGYGYTF
>TRBJ1-1|TRBV12-3/TRBV12-4|.|.
TGTGCCAGCAGCCAGACAGGAACTGAAGCTTTCTTT
CASSQTGTEAFF
>TRBJ2-7|TRBV6-1|many|.
TGTGCCAGCAGTGACGGGTGGAAGAGCTACGAGCAGTACTTC
CASSDGWKSYEQYF
>TRBJ2-1|TRBV28|many|TRBD2
TGTGCCAGCAGTATCAGAATAGGACTAGCGGGCTACAATGAGCAGTTCTTC
CASSIRIGLAGYNEQFF
>TRBJ2-1|TRBV7-2|few|TRBD2
TGTGCCAGCAGCAAACCGGGACTAGCGGGAGAGGATGAGCAGTTCTTC
CASSKPGLAGEDEQFF
>TRBJ2-7|TRBV20-1|many|.
TGCAGTGCTAGAGGGTGGGACCCGGGGCAGTACTTC
CSARGWDPGQYF
>TRBJ2-1|TRBV20-1|many|TRBD2
TGCAGTGCTAGAGACCAGCGGGACTCCTACAATGAGCAGTTCTTC
CSARDQRDSYNEQFF
>TRBJ2-2|TRBV30|few|.
TGTGCCTGGAGTGCGAGCGGTTTTTCATCCCATCCGTTCACCGGGGAGCTGTTTTTT
CAWSASGFSSHPFTGELFF
>TRBJ1-2|TRBV27|.|TRBD1
TGTGCCAGCAGCGACATCGGGACAGGGTACTCCGCATATGGCTACACCTTC
CASSDIGTGYSAYGYTF
>TRBJ2-1|TRBV5-1|.|TRBD2
TGCGCCAGCAGCTCCGGACTAGCGGGAGTCCGCTCCTACGAGCAGTTCTTC
CASSSGLAGVRSYEQFF
>TRBJ1-5|TRBV28|many|.
TGTGCCAGCAGTTTGTGGGGAGACGGGAATCAGCCCCAGCATTTT
CASSLWGDGNQPQHF
>TRBJ2-5|TRBV6-2/TRBV6-3|.|.
TGTGCCAGCAGTTATGGGGGTTTTGACTTCCAAGAGACCCAGTACTTC
CASSYGGFDFQETQYF
>TRBJ1-1|TRBV28|few|.
TGTGCCAGCCAAAACTCGGGTCAGCTTCTGTTCCTCAAAGCTTTCTTT
CASQNSGQLLFLKAFF
>TRBJ2-1|TRBV7-9|many|.
TGTGCCAGCAGCTTAGAGCGGGTTAGGGGTTACAATGAGCAGTTCTTC
CASSLERVRGYNEQFF
>TRBJ2-5|TRBV29-1|many|.
TGCAGCGTTGAATCCACCCAGAGGGAGGCCCAAGAGACCCAGTACTTC
CSVESTQREAQETQYF
>TRBJ1-5|TRBV28|many|.
TGTGCCAGCAGTTTAGGTGGCGGGGGCGCACAGCCCCAGCATTTT
CASSLGGGGAQPQHF
>TRBJ1-6|TRBV5-5|.|TRBD1
TGTGCCAGCAGCCTGACAGGGACGATGGCACCCCTCCACTTT
CASSLTGTMAPLHF
>TRBJ1-2|TRBV19|.|TRBD1
TGTGCCGTTGGCACTCCAGGGGGTGCTAACTATGGCTACACCTTC
CAVGTPGGANYGYTF
>TRBJ1-4|TRBV28|many|TRBD1
TGTGCCAGCAGTTTCATAGGGGGCGGGAGTGAAAAACTGTTTTTT
CASSFIGGGSEKLFF
>TRBJ2-1|TRBV6-2/TRBV6-3|many|TRBD2
TGTGCCGGGGCAAGGACTAGTGCCAATGAGCAGTTCTTC
CAGARTSANEQFF
>TRBJ2-1|TRBV7-9|many|.
TGTGCCAGCAGCTTAGGCGGGCTAACGGCAAATGAGCAGTTCTTC
CASSLGGLTANEQFF
>TRBJ2-5|TRBV6-2/TRBV6-3|few|.
TGTGCCAGCAGTGAATATATCGGGAACCAAGAGACCCAGTACTTC
CASSEYIGNQETQYF
>TRBJ1-1|TRBV7-9|.|TRBD1
TGTGCCAGCAGCTTTACCACGGGACAGGGGGCGGCCCGAGCTTTCTTT
CASSFTTGQGAARAFF
>TRBJ1-5|TRBV2|many|TRBD1
TGTGCCAGCAGCCACGACAGGGGCCGTCAGCCCCAGCATTTT
CASSHDRGRQPQHF
>TRBJ2-1|TRBV6-9|once|.
TGTGCCAGCAGTTACGGGCCAGAGGGGAATGAGCAGTTCTTC
CASSYGPEGNEQFF
>TRBJ2-3|TRBV27|.|TRBD1
TGTGCCAGCAGTTTAAGCTTTTTCTCCCTGGGACAGGGTGACGATACGCAGTATTTT
CASSLSFFSLGQGDDTQYF
>TRBJ2-1|TRBV7-8|.|.
TGTGCCAGCAGCCCGAGGGGACAACAGTCCGGGCTTATTAATGAGCAGTTCTTC
CASSPRGQQSGLINEQFF
>TRBJ2-3|TRBV11-2|many|TRBD2
TGTGCCAGCAGCTTGCCCGGGACTAGCCCAGATACGCAGTATTTT
CASSLPGTSPDTQYF
>TRBJ2-1|TRBV11-3|many|.
TGTGCCAGCAGCTTGGTGACAGAATACAATGAGCAGTTCTTC
CASSLVTEYNEQFF
>TRBJ2-5|TRBV2|.|TRBD1
TGTGCCAGCAGTGTGCAGGGGGCGAGAGAGACCCAGTACTTC
CASSVQGARETQYF
>TRBJ2-7|TRBV28|many|TRBD2
TGTGCCAGCAGTCGGGGGGACTACGAGCAGTACTTC
CASSRGDYEQYF
>TRBJ2-7|TRBV20-1|many|TRBD2
TGCAGTGCTAGAGCTAGCGGGAGTTACGAGCAGTACTTC
CSARASGSYEQYF
>TRBJ1-2|TRBV29-1|.|.
TGCAGCGTTCCCGACCGGGACGCGAACTATGGCTACACCTTC
CSVPDRDANYGYTF
>TRBJ1-5|TRBV2|many|TRBD1
TGTGCCAGCAGTGAAGCTCTGATTAGGGACAGCGACAATCAGCCCCAGCATTTT
CASSEALIRDSDNQPQHF
>TRBJ2-7|TRBV5-6|few|TRBD2
TGTGCCAGCAGCTATATACAAGTGGGACTAGCGGACTTC
CASSYIQVGLADF
>TRBJ1-5|TRBV4-3|.|.
TGCGCCAGCAGCCAAGGGACAGCCCATCAGCCCCAGCATTTT
CASSQGTAHQPQHF
>TRBJ2-5|TRBV28|many|.
TGTGCCAGCAGAGCCCCCCTCGCGGGGACCCAGTACTTC
CASRAPLAGTQYF
>TRBJ2-2|TRBV30|few|.
TGTGCCTGGAATAGCGCGAACACCGGGGAGCTGTTTTTT
CAWNSANTGELFF
>TRBJ2-1|TRBV6-1|many|.
TGTGCCAGCAGTAGGAGACAATCCGGCCTCAATGAGCAGTTCTTC
CASSRRQSGLNEQFF
>TRBJ2-1|TRBV5-1|many|.
TGCGCCAGCAGCTTCCGAGGGAAGTCAGACAATGAGCAGTTCTTC
CASSFRGKSDNEQFF
>TRBJ1-6|TRBV11-2|.|.
TGTGCCAGCAGGTCTACAGGTCCCACCCTCCACTTT
CASRSTGPTLHF
>TRBJ1-1|TRBV6-1|many|.
TGTGCCAGCAGCAGATGGACAGAAGCTTTCTTT
CASSRWTEAFF
>TRBJ2-7|TRBV4-2|.|.
TGTGCCAGCAGCCTAGAAAGAGCGTCCGAGCAGTACTTC
CASSLERASEQYF
>TRBJ2-3|TRBV30|many|.
TGTGCCTGGCGTCGTAGCACAGATACGCAGTATTTT
CAWRRSTDTQYF
>TRBJ1-2|TRBV20-1|many|.
TGCAGTGCTAGTTGGCAGTATGATGGCTACACCTTC
CSASWQYDGYTF
>TRBJ2-1|TRBV4-1|few|.
TGCGCCAGCAGCCAAGGACAGACGTCCTACAATGAGCAGTTCTTC
CASSQGQTSYNEQFF
>TRBJ1-1|TRBV28|.|.
TGTGCCAGCAGGGGATATGCCACTGAAGCTTTCTTT
CASRGYATEAFF
>TRBJ1-5|TRBV15|few|.
TGTGCCACCAGCAGAGTGGGACTTGGGACGGCTACCTGGGACTATAGCAATCAGCCCCAGCATTTT
CATSRVGLGTATWDYSNQPQHF
>TRBJ2-7|TRBV19|.|.
TGTGCCACCCCAGCTGGGGGGGCCGAGCAGTACTTC
CATPAGGAEQYF
>TRBJ1-6|TRBV7-6|few|.
TGTGCCAGCAGCTTAGCACAGGGCGGTAATTCACCCCTCCACTTT
CASSLAQGGNSPLHF